This passage covers 25 T cell receptor beta chains from one sample sequenced in a study of T cells after yellow fever vaccination. TCRdb reprocessed the 5' RACE reads via MiXCR and lists one record per CDR3 protein. The repertoire has some 500,000 distinct CDR3 sequences, approximately 12% of them found once; the top ten carry about 14%. The specimen was PBMCs, collected on the day of the yellow fever booster vaccination. The receptors stem from a man younger than 40 who received the YFV17D yellow fever vaccine.

This rearrangement joins TRBV15 to TRBJ2-2; TRBD1 matches at 10 bases. CDR1 is LNHNV, CDR2 YYDKDF, per germline (reference sequence). Trimming took 4 bases from V and 6 from J; bases not matched to a gene: 5. This CDR3 region has 15 residues. The CDR3 region is CATSIAGTGAGELFF. For the CDR3, the DNA is TGTGCCACCAGCATAGCCGGGACAGGGGCCGGGGAGCTGTTTTTT. The variable domain in full, with the rest retrieved from reference TRBV15 and TRBJ2-2, is DAMVIQNPRYQVTQFGKPVTLSCSQTLNHNVMYWYQQKSSQAPKLLFHYYDKDFNNEADTPDNFQSRRPNTSFCFLDIRSPGLGDTAMYLCATSIAGTGAGELFFGEGSRLTVL.

In this sample, this clonotype turned up many times. The chain has TRBV9 and TRBJ2-2; TRBD1 matches at 8 bases. J lost 2 bases, V lost 4 bases, and 13 bases had no gene match. The V gene's germline CDR1 is SGDLS and CDR2 YYNGEE. CDR3 size: 18 residues. The CDR3 region has the DNA TGTGCCAGCAGCTTCCGCCCCGGACAGGGATTTAACACCGGGGAGCTGTTTTTT. Translated, it gives CASSFRPGQGFNTGELFF.

The chain links TRBV7-2 to TRBJ2-3; 10 bases match TRBD2. V trimming: 2 bases; J trimming: 2 bases; junction bases outside the gene matches: 4. This CDR3 comprises 16 residues. In germline, CDR1 is SGHTA, CDR2 FQGNSA. In DNA, the CDR3 is TGTGCCAGCAGCTTATTTGGACTAGCGGTCACAGATACGCAGTATTTT. Protein: CASSLFGLAVTDTQYF.

The chain uses TRBV7-2 and TRBJ2-1; 9 bases map to TRBD2. This CDR3 comprises 14 residues. In germline, CDR1 is SGHTA, CDR2 FQGNSA. Losses at the gene ends were 5 bases for V and 4 bases for J; bases not matched to a gene: 3. The CDR3: CASSHSGRYNEQFF. As DNA, the CDR3 is TGTGCCAGCAGCCATAGCGGGAGATACAATGAGCAGTTCTTC.

This clonotype was found a few times. The rearrangement links TRBV4-3 to TRBJ2-7; D is possibly TRBD1 (8 bases). V gave up 4 bases and J gave up 2 bases, with 15 bases separating them. The CDR3 has 15 amino acids. Germline values: CDR1 LGHNA, CDR2 YSLEER. The CDR3 loop is CASSRYRGGAYEQYF. Written as DNA, the CDR3 is TGCGCCAGCAGCCGCTACAGGGGGGGGGCCTACGAGCAGTACTTC.

CDR3 sequence reads: CASSSPPSVTQYF. CDR3 DNA: TGTGCCAGCAGCTCACCCCCCTCGGTGACCCAGTACTTC. V and J are TRBV7-2 and TRBJ2-5; D is ambiguous. This CDR3 comprises 13 residues. Trimming pared 4 bases from V and 7 bases from J, leaving 13 bases between. The germline gives CDR1 SGHTA, CDR2 FQGNSA.

The chain recombines TRBV12-3 or TRBV12-4 with TRBJ1-1, with 8 bases matching TRBD1. CDR3 length equals 16 residues. With V trimmed by 4 bases and J by 6 bases, 13 bases remained unmatched. For the CDR3, the DNA is TGTGCCAGCAGTTCTAGACAGGGGAGAAATATCGCTGAAGCTTTCTTT. Its translation: CASSSRQGRNIAEAFF.

The chain links TRBV4-3 to TRBJ2-1, with D perhaps matching TRBD2 (6 bases). The CDR3 has 12 amino acids. The germline V gene has CDR1 LGHNA and CDR2 YSLEER. Trimming left V 6 bases short and J 9 bases short, with 12 bases between. CDR3 region: CASSLWRGEQFF. CDR3 coding DNA: TGCGCCAGCAGTCTCTGGCGGGGTGAGCAGTTCTTC.

V usage is TRBV5-1 and J usage is TRBJ2-1; tentative D call: TRBD2 (6 bases). The CDR3 has 13 residues. The V end lost 4 bases, the J end lost 6 bases, and 11 bases lay between the germline ends. Germline V gene sequence: CDR1 SGHRS, CDR2 YFSETQ. The chain's CDR3 is CASSTPSVNEQFF. DNA of the CDR3: TGCGCCAGCAGCACTCCTAGCGTCAATGAGCAGTTCTTC. The complete variable domain, with remaining parts taken from reference TRBV5-1 and TRBJ2-1, reads KAGVTQTPRYLIKTRGQQVTLSCSPISGHRSVSWYQQTPGQGLQFLFEYFSETQRNKGNFPGRFSGRQFSNSRSEMNVSTLELGDSALYLCASSTPSVNEQFFGPGTRLTVL.

The V and J genes are TRBV6-1 and TRBJ1-5, with 9 bases aligning to TRBD1. CDR3 length: 16 residues. Germline CDR1 and CDR2: MNHNS and SASEGT. V shed 5 bases, J shed 5 bases, and the junction held 10 bases outside the gene matches. The chain's CDR3 is CASSRRSTGGDQPQHF. The CDR3 DNA is TGTGCCAGCAGTCGCCGATCGACAGGGGGAGATCAGCCCCAGCATTTT.

This clonotype has more than one count but fewer than ten. The genes are TRBV7-9 and TRBJ2-3; 10 nucleotides agree with TRBD2. CDR3 length equals 15 residues. V shed 5 bases and J 2 bases; nucleotides not matched to a gene: 4. Germline V lookup: CDR1 SEHNR, CDR2 FQNEAQ (reference sequence). The CDR3 DNA sequence: TGTGCCAGCAGCCTTAGCGGGAGGCACACAGATACGCAGTATTTT. Translated, it gives CASSLSGRHTDTQYF.

This clonotype was detected only a few times. The chain has TRBV10-1 and TRBJ1-2; a weak D match, TRBD1 (6 bases). The CDR3 runs to 13 residues. Trimming took 5 bases from V and 4 from J, leaving 11 bases between them. Germline loops: CDR1 WNHNN, CDR2 SYGVQD (reference sequence). The DNA for the CDR3 is TGCGCCAGCAGTAAAGGACAGCTCTATGGCTACACCTTC. Its translation: CASSKGQLYGYTF.

This clonotype showed up just a few times. V is TRBV7-9 and J is TRBJ2-5, with TRBD2 as a possible D gene (5 bases). Per the germline V gene, CDR1 is SEHNR and CDR2 is FQNEAQ (reference sequence). CDR3 length equals 13 residues. V gave up 8 bases and J gave up 3 bases, with 13 bases separating them. CDR3 protein: CASGLAREETQYF. DNA for the CDR3: TGTGCCAGCGGACTGGCGAGAGAAGAGACCCAGTACTTC.

This clonotype was seen more than once but under ten times. This chain connects TRBV6-1 to TRBJ2-7; TRBD2 agrees at 11 bases. V was clipped by 6 bases and J by 2 bases; unmatched bases: 9. This CDR3 contains 16 residues. From germline, CDR1 is MNHNS and CDR2 SASEGT. CDR3 protein: CASRALAGGVPYEQYF. The CDR3 coding sequence is TGTGCCAGCAGAGCCCTAGCGGGAGGCGTCCCCTACGAGCAGTACTTC.

This clonotype was found a few times. This chain's CDR3 is CASTQRGSFYNSPLHF. The CDR3 DNA reads as TGTGCCAGCACCCAACGCGGCAGCTTCTATAATTCACCCCTCCACTTT. The chain has TRBV7-8 and TRBJ1-6; unclear D gene. The CDR3 extends over 16 amino acids. Trimming pared 7 bases from V and 3 bases from J, leaving 16 bases between. CDR1 and CDR2 (germline): SGHVS, FQNEAQ.

V and J are TRBV5-1 and TRBJ2-7; maybe TRBD1 (6 bases). The CDR3 spans 14 residues. V gave up 6 bases and J gave up 4 bases, with 17 bases separating them. The V gene's germline CDR1 is SGHRS and CDR2 YFSETQ. The CDR3 protein is CASNLGGGQYEQYF. In DNA form, the CDR3 reads TGCGCCAGCAACCTCGGAGGCGGACAGTACGAGCAGTACTTC.

This clonotype was counted a few times. V gene TRBV4-3 combines with J gene TRBJ2-5; 9 bases line up with TRBD2. V lost 4 bases and J lost 3; bases outside the gene matches: 3. CDR1 and CDR2 (germline): LGHNA, YSLEER. CDR3 length: 14 amino acids. CDR3 coding DNA: TGCGCCAGCAGCCGGGGCGGGAGGGAAGAGACCCAGTACTTC. Translation gives CASSRGGREETQYF.

This clonotype showed up many times. The V call is TRBV7-2, the J call TRBJ2-5; D might be TRBD1 (6 bases). Looked up from germline, CDR1 is SGHTA and CDR2 is FQGNSA. The CDR3 spans 13 residues. V was trimmed by 5 bases and J by 3 bases, leaving 10 bases between them. CDR3 sequence: CASSPQGKETQYF. The CDR3 DNA follows: TGTGCCAGCAGCCCACAGGGTAAAGAGACCCAGTACTTC.

This clonotype was recorded many times. CDR3 in amino acids: CSVQDSGSRNEQFF. In nucleotides, the CDR3 is TGCAGTGTTCAGGATAGCGGGAGTCGGAATGAGCAGTTCTTC. The chain carries TRBV20-1 and TRBJ2-1; 9 bases line up with TRBD2. V lost 7 bases and J lost 7; bases outside the gene matches: 11. The germline V gene encodes CDR1 DFQATT and CDR2 SNEGSKA (reference sequence). The CDR3 covers 14 residues.

This sequence joins TRBV4-3 and TRBJ2-3; no firm D call. The CDR3 is 13 residues long. The V end lost 1 base, the J end lost 7 bases, and 9 bases lay between the germline ends. Germline V lookup: CDR1 LGHNA, CDR2 YSLEER. CDR3 protein: CASSQGRLNTQYF. The CDR3 DNA sequence: TGCGCCAGCAGCCAAGGACGGTTAAATACGCAGTATTTT.

This clonotype was detected a few times. The rearrangement links TRBV7-9 to TRBJ2-6; TRBD1 matches at 9 bases. V shed 7 bases and J 1 base; nucleotides not matched to a gene: 8. The germline CDR1 and CDR2 sequences are SEHNR and FQNEAQ (reference sequence). This CDR3 is 17 amino acids long. CDR3 amino acids: CASTGGQGGSGANVLTF. CDR3 nucleotide sequence: TGTGCCAGCACCGGGGGACAGGGCGGGTCTGGGGCCAACGTCCTGACTTTC.

This sequence joins TRBV20-1 and TRBJ2-7; 10 bases are a match to TRBD1. This CDR3 has 12 residues. Germline CDR1 reads DFQATT; CDR2 reads SNEGSKA (reference sequence). The CDR3 here is CRAGQGNYEQYF. CDR3 nucleotide sequence: TGCAGGGCGGGACAGGGGAACTACGAGCAGTACTTC.

The gene calls are TRBV30 and TRBJ2-3; tentative D call: TRBD2 (5 bases). There are 13 residues in the CDR3. The V gene lost 8 bases and the J gene lost 6 bases, with 18 bases spanning the gap. Per germline, CDR1 GTSNPN and CDR2 SVGIG (reference sequence). The CDR3: CAASFLAVDTQYF. The CDR3 region has the DNA TGTGCCGCCTCCTTCCTAGCCGTTGATACGCAGTATTTT.

This clonotype was seen a handful of times. The gene calls are TRBV6-1 and TRBJ2-2; 10 nucleotides line up with TRBD1. Germline V CDR1 and CDR2: MNHNS, SASEGT. The CDR3 length is 16 residues. V was clipped by 7 bases and J by 6 bases; unmatched bases: 11. This CDR3 is CASTQTGTGVPGELFF. In nucleotides, the CDR3 is TGTGCCAGCACCCAAACCGGGACAGGGGTCCCCGGGGAGCTGTTTTTT.

This clonotype came up a few times. The chain employs TRBV11-2 and TRBJ2-1; TRBD2 agrees at 12 bases. CDR3 length equals 19 residues. Germline-derived CDR1 and CDR2 are SGHAT and FQNNGV. V lost 0 bases to trimming and J lost 1 base; unmatched junction nucleotides: 7. The DNA for the CDR3 is TGTGCCAGCAGCTTAGAGATACTAGCGGGAGGTTGGTCCTACAATGAGCAGTTCTTC. Residues: CASSLEILAGGWSYNEQFF.